Following are 21 T cell receptor beta chains from one sample sequenced in a study of T cell repertoires in cytomegalovirus infection. TCRdb reanalysed the reads using MiXCR and keeps one entry per CDR3 protein. The data contain about 100,000 distinct CDR3 sequences, 23% of them singletons. The sequenced material came from CD8+ T cells from PBMCs. The receptors come from a human donor in good health (CMV status not recorded). Some clones in this sample may be carry-over from other donors' samples.

This rearrangement joins TRBV28 to TRBJ1-2; D ambiguous. There are 12 residues in the CDR3. The V gene lost 5 bases and the J gene lost 1 base, with 5 bases spanning the gap. In germline, CDR1 is MDHEN, CDR2 SYDVKM. CDR3 protein: CASSTNNYGYTF. CDR3 DNA: TGTGCCAGCAGTACAAATAACTATGGCTACACCTTC.

This chain joins TRBV3-1 and TRBJ1-2, with 9 positions matching TRBD1. The CDR3 has 15 residues. Trimming at V came to 7 bases and at J to 11 bases, leaving 17 bases not matched to a gene. Looked up from germline, CDR1 is LGHDT and CDR2 is YNNKEL (reference sequence). CDR3 sequence reads: CASTPRDRDPFNYTF. The CDR3, as DNA: TGTGCCAGCACCCCCCGGGACAGGGACCCATTTAATTACACCTTC.

The chain employs TRBV13 and TRBJ2-3, with 7 bases lining up with TRBD2. Germline lookup yields CDR1 PRHDT and CDR2 FYEKMQ (reference sequence). There are 16 residues in the CDR3. Trimming at V came to 5 bases and at J to 2 bases, leaving 10 bases not matched to a gene. The CDR3 sequence: CASSLGLADYTDTQYF. The CDR3 DNA follows: TGTGCCAGCAGCCTGGGGCTAGCGGATTACACAGATACGCAGTATTTT.

In its sample, this clonotype was seen once. A read error may explain this, as a much larger clone is one base away. The chain joins TRBV5-8 to TRBJ2-7; 9 bases are shared with TRBD1. The CDR3 runs to 15 residues. From germline, CDR1 is SGHTS and CDR2 YDEGEE. V was pared by 2 bases and J by 5 bases, with 8 bases of the junction left unmatched. CDR3 in amino acids: CASSFKGQGLHEQYF. CDR3 DNA sequence: TGTGCCAGCAGCTTTAAGGGACAGGGTCTCCACGAGCAGTACTTC.

This clonotype was seen a handful of times. The rearrangement links TRBV12-3 or TRBV12-4 to TRBJ1-5, with D possibly being TRBD1 (6 bases). V shed 5 bases and J shed 2 bases, with 10 bases lying between them. The CDR3 has 14 amino acids. The CDR3 sequence: CASSPRTGNQPQHF. CDR3 nucleotides: TGTGCCAGCAGTCCTCGGACAGGCAATCAGCCCCAGCATTTT.

The table lists this clonotype with a count of one. The chain combines TRBV5-1 with TRBJ2-7; D gene ambiguous. V lost 0 bases, J lost 6 bases, and 22 bases lay in between. CDR3 length equals 17 residues. From germline, CDR1 is SGHRS and CDR2 YFSETQ. Written as DNA, the CDR3 is TGCGCCAGCAGCTTGGAAGGTAAGATCCTATGGAGTGGCGAGCAGTACTTC. Translating it yields CASSLEGKILWSGEQYF.

The rearrangement joins TRBV20-1 to TRBJ2-4, with 10 nucleotides matching TRBD2. Per germline, CDR1 DFQATT and CDR2 SNEGSKA (reference sequence). V trimming: 4 bases; J trimming: 0 bases; junction bases outside the gene matches: 6. CDR3 length: 16 amino acids. CDR3 in amino acids: CSATGLAGVAKNIQYF. The CDR3 DNA reads as TGCAGTGCTACAGGGCTAGCGGGAGTAGCCAAAAACATTCAGTACTTC.

This clonotype was detected only a few times. The chain carries TRBV28 and TRBJ1-1; TRBD1 is a possible D gene (5 bases). Germline V CDR1 and CDR2: MDHEN, SYDVKM. The V end lost 1 base, the J end lost 5 bases, and 14 bases lay between the germline ends. CDR3 length: 15 amino acids. The CDR3 region is CASSLYGRGGTEAFF. The CDR3 DNA reads TGTGCCAGCAGTTTATACGGGCGGGGGGGGACTGAAGCTTTCTTT.

The chain employs TRBV12-3 or TRBV12-4 and TRBJ2-1; 11 positions agree with TRBD2. CDR3 length: 18 residues. The ends lost 5 bases at V and 8 bases at J; junction bases unmatched: 17. The CDR3 coding sequence is TGTGCCAGCAGTCGACCACTAGCGGGAGTAGCAGGGGGTTATGAGCAGTTCTTC. It codes for CASSRPLAGVAGGYEQFF.

This clonotype was found many times. The V and J genes are TRBV7-2 and TRBJ2-5, with 7 bases fitting TRBD2. The CDR3 length is 14 residues. Germline values: CDR1 SGHTA, CDR2 FQGNSA. V dropped 0 bases and J dropped 3; count of bases not matched to a gene: 1. CDR3 sequence: CASSLAGGKETQYF. CDR3 DNA: TGTGCCAGCAGCTTAGCGGGGGGGAAAGAGACCCAGTACTTC.

This clonotype was detected many times. V and J are TRBV7-2 and TRBJ1-2; D gene ambiguous. The CDR3 runs to 13 residues. V shed 5 bases and J shed 3 bases, with 10 bases lying between them. CDR1 and CDR2 from the germline V gene are SGHTA and FQGNSA. The CDR3 loop reads CASSQQSYYGYTF. CDR3 nucleotide sequence: TGTGCCAGCAGCCAACAGAGCTACTATGGCTACACCTTC.

This clonotype was detected many times. V usage is TRBV11-2 and J usage is TRBJ2-5; 9 bases are a match to TRBD2. The CDR3 contains 15 residues. J gave up 4 bases and V 1 base, and 4 bases lay outside the gene matches. Germline V CDR1 and CDR2: SGHAT, FQNNGV. Written as DNA, the CDR3 is TGTGCCAGCAGCTTAGTCCCGGGACTAGCAGAGACCCAGTACTTC. Its protein is CASSLVPGLAETQYF.

Remarks on this clonotype: At one of its ends the junction is not consistent with the germline gene, which may arise from a read error. The rearrangement joins TRBV7-9 to TRBJ2-7, with D tentatively TRBD1 (6 bases). The CDR3 contains 14 residues. The germline V gene encodes CDR1 SEHNR and CDR2 FQNEAQ (reference sequence). This CDR3 is CASSFQDRPSTAHF. DNA of the CDR3: TGTGCCAGCAGCTTCCAGGACAGACCCTCTACGGCGCACTTC.

This clonotype has just a few counts. This chain connects TRBV10-3 to TRBJ2-7, with D perhaps matching TRBD1 (6 bases). This CDR3 contains 14 residues. CDR1 and CDR2 (germline): ENHRY, SYGVKD. Trimming pared 2 bases from V and 3 bases from J, leaving 11 bases between. DNA of the CDR3: TGTGCCATCAGTGAGGGACAGAAACTCTACGAGCAGTACTTC. Its translation: CAISEGQKLYEQYF.

This clonotype was seen at least ten times. The CDR3 here is CASSLEFGEDRDDGYTF. The CDR3 DNA is TGTGCCAGCAGCTTAGAGTTTGGTGAGGACAGGGACGATGGCTACACCTTC. J is TRBJ1-2 and V is TRBV7-9; 8 nucleotides line up with TRBD1. Germline V lookup: CDR1 SEHNR, CDR2 FQNEAQ (reference sequence). CDR3 length: 17 amino acids. The trim removed 1 base at V and 6 bases at J, leaving 13 bases unmatched.

A word on this clonotype: At one boundary the junction diverges from the germline segment, which might be a read error. The chain recombines TRBV11-3 with TRBJ2-7; weak D call: TRBD1 (5 bases). This CDR3 contains 16 residues. The V gene's germline CDR1 is SGHNT and CDR2 YENEEA. The CDR3 sequence: CTSSLDRRQILYEQYF. In DNA form, the CDR3 reads TGTACCAGCAGCTTAGATCGGCGACAGATACTCTACGAGCAGTACTTC.

At least ten counts were recorded for this clonotype. The chain has TRBV7-2 and TRBJ2-1; D is unresolved. V lost 0 bases to trimming and J lost 4 bases, with 13 bases between them. The V gene's germline CDR1 is SGHTA and CDR2 FQGNSA. The CDR3 contains 16 residues. The CDR3 loop reads CASSLALVVIYNEQFF. In DNA form, the CDR3 reads TGTGCCAGCAGCTTAGCTCTGGTTGTCATTTACAATGAGCAGTTCTTC.

The V gene is TRBV11-2, the J gene TRBJ2-7; no clear D. Trimming cost V 0 bases and J 6 bases, with 6 bases left between them. This CDR3 has 12 residues. Germline V gives CDR1 SGHAT, CDR2 FQNNGV. The CDR3 spells CASSLDGVEQYF. The CDR3 nucleotides read TGTGCCAGCAGCTTAGACGGAGTCGAGCAGTACTTC.

This rearrangement joins TRBV28 to TRBJ2-2; D unclear. V was cut by 7 bases and J by 0 bases, with 15 bases left in between. Germline assignment: CDR1 MDHEN and CDR2 SYDVKM. The CDR3 length is 16 residues. This chain's CDR3 is CASILDTTANTGELFF. CDR3 coding DNA: TGTGCCAGCATCCTAGATACAACAGCGAACACCGGGGAGCTGTTTTTT.

This chain connects TRBV5-6 to TRBJ1-1, with D tentatively TRBD1 (6 bases). Germline loops: CDR1 SGHDT, CDR2 YYEEEE. The CDR3 spans 14 residues. Trimming cost V 2 bases and J 4 bases, with 12 bases left between them. The CDR3 region is CASSLGGARTEAFF. CDR3 DNA sequence: TGTGCCAGCAGCTTAGGGGGGGCACGCACTGAAGCTTTCTTT.

This clonotype appeared a few times. The chain links TRBV28 to TRBJ1-3; no firm D call. CDR1 and CDR2 from the germline V gene are MDHEN and SYDVKM. The CDR3 extends over 16 amino acids. Trimming took 3 bases from V and 0 from J, leaving 12 bases between them. CDR3 protein: CASSFQSGGSGNTIYF. The CDR3 coding sequence is TGTGCCAGCAGTTTCCAAAGCGGAGGCTCTGGAAACACCATATATTTT.